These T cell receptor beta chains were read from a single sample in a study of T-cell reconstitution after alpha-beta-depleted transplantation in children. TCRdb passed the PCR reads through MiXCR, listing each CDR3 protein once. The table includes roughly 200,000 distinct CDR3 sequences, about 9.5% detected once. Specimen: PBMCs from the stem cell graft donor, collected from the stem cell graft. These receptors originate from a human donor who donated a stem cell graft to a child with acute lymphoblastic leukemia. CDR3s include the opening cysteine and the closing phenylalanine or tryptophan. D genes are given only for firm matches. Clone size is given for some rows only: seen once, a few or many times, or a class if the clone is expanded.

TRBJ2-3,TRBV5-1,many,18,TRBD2,CASSPGLAFLSSSDTQYF,TGCGCCAGCAGTCCGGGACTAGCGTTTTTGTCATCATCAGATACGCAGTATTTT
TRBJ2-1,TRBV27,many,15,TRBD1,CASSRRDRGYNEQFF,TGTGCCAGCAGCCGCCGGGACAGGGGTTACAATGAGCAGTTCTTC
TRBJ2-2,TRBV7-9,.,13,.,CASKMDGSGELFF,TGTGCCAGCAAGATGGACGGGTCCGGGGAGCTGTTTTTT
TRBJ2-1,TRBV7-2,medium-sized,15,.,CASSLARGSYNEQFF,TGTGCCAGCAGCTTGGCACGGGGATCCTACAATGAGCAGTTCTTC
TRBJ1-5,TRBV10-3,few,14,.,CAISESADAQPQHF,TGTGCCATCAGTGAGTCGGCAGATGCTCAGCCCCAGCATTTT
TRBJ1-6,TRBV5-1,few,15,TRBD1,CASSLEPTGDSPLHF,TGCGCCAGCAGCTTGGAACCGACAGGGGATTCACCCCTCCACTTT
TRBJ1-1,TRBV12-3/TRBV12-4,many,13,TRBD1,CASSSSRDSKAFF,TGTGCCAGCAGTTCAAGTCGGGACAGCAAAGCTTTCTTT
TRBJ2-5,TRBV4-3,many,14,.,CASSQSARQETQYF,TGCGCCAGCAGCCAATCAGCTAGACAAGAGACCCAGTACTTC
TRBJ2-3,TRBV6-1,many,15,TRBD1,CASTLRGTGKDTQYF,TGTGCCAGCACCTTACGAGGGACAGGGAAAGATACGCAGTATTTT
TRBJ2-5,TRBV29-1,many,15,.,CSVEASRGRQETQYF,TGCAGCGTTGAGGCTAGTCGAGGGAGACAAGAGACCCAGTACTTC
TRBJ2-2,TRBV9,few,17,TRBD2,CASTILAGGLNTGELFF,TGTGCCAGTACCATCCTAGCGGGGGGTTTGAACACCGGGGAGCTGTTTTTT
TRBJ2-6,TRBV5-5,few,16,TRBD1,CASSWTGVTGANVLTF,TGTGCCAGCAGCTGGACAGGGGTTACTGGGGCCAACGTCCTGACTTTC
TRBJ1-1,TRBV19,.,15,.,CASSIMAVGGTEAFF,TGTGCCAGTAGTATAATGGCCGTGGGTGGTACTGAAGCTTTCTTT
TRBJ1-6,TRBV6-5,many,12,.,CASRENRTPLHF,TGTGCCAGTAGGGAAAATCGGACACCCCTCCACTTT
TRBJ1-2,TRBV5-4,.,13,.,CASTIQGNYGYTF,TGTGCCAGCACCATCCAGGGGAACTATGGCTACACCTTC
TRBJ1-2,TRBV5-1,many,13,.,CASSLDSRYGYTF,TGCGCCAGCAGCCTTGACAGTCGCTATGGCTACACCTTC
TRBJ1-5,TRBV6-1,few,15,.,CASSAPGTTNQPQHF,TGTGCCAGCAGTGCCCCGGGAACCACTAATCAGCCCCAGCATTTT
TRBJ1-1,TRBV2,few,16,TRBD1,CARESGQSFMRTEAFF,TGTGCCAGAGAGTCGGGACAGTCTTTTATGAGGACTGAAGCTTTCTTT
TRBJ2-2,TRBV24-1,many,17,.,CATSDFAVNSPTGELFF,TGTGCCACCAGTGATTTCGCTGTTAATTCACCCACCGGGGAGCTGTTTTTT
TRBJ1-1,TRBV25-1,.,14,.,CASSESGDYTEAFF,TGTGCCAGCAGTGAATCGGGGGATTACACTGAAGCTTTCTTT
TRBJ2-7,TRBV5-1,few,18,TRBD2,CASSSGLAGGPSSYEQYF,TGCGCCAGCAGCTCGGGACTAGCGGGGGGGCCCAGCTCCTACGAGCAGTACTTC
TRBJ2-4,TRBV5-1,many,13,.,CASSLVVGDIQYF,TGCGCCAGCAGCTTGGTGGTGGGTGACATTCAGTACTTC
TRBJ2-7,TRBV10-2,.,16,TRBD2,CASSEGPLAASYEQYF,TGCGCCAGCAGTGAGGGTCCGCTAGCGGCCTCCTACGAGCAGTACTTC
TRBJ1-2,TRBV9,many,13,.,CASSAETDYGYTF,TGTGCCAGCAGCGCTGAGACAGACTATGGCTACACCTTC
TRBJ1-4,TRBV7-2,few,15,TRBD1,CASSPQGATNEKLFF,TGTGCCAGCAGCCCCCAGGGGGCTACTAATGAAAAACTGTTTTTT
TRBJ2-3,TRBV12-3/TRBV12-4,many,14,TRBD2,CASSELAGTDTQYF,TGTGCCAGCAGCGAACTAGCGGGCACAGATACGCAGTATTTT
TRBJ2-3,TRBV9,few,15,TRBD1,CASSVEGQGGDTQYF,TGTGCCAGCAGCGTAGAGGGACAGGGTGGAGATACGCAGTATTTT
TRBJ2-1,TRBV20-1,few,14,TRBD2,CSARDRSGGDEQFF,TGCAGTGCTAGAGATAGGAGCGGGGGGGATGAGCAGTTCTTC
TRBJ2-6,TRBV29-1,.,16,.,CSVEAWGHSGANVLTF,TGCAGCGTTGAAGCCTGGGGACACTCTGGGGCCAACGTCCTGACTTTC
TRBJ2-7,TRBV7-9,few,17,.,CASSLGLSVTVTYEQYF,TGTGCCAGCAGCTTAGGCCTATCCGTGACAGTTACGTACGAGCAGTACTTC
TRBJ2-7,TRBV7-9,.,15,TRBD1,CASSERTGGGYEQYF,TGTGCCAGCAGCGAGCGGACAGGGGGCGGGTACGAGCAGTACTTC
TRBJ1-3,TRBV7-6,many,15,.,CASSLQEISGNTIYF,TGTGCCAGCAGCTTACAGGAGATCTCTGGAAACACCATATATTTT
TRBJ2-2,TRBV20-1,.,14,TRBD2,CSALSGGATGELFF,TGCAGTGCTCTGTCCGGGGGGGCAACCGGGGAGCTGTTTTTT
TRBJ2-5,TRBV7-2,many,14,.,CASSLQHSQETQYF,TGTGCCAGCAGCTTGCAGCATTCTCAAGAGACCCAGTACTTC
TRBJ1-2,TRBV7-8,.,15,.,CASSRESGDDYGYTF,TGTGCCAGCAGCAGAGAATCAGGGGATGACTATGGCTACACCTTC
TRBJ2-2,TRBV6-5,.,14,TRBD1,CASSYTGATGELFF,TGTGCCAGCAGTTACACAGGGGCCACCGGGGAGCTGTTTTTT
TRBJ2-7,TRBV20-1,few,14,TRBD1,CSATSGQGLYEQYF,TGCAGTGCTACCTCGGGACAGGGGCTTTACGAGCAGTACTTC
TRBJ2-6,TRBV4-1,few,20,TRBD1,CASSLLPGQLKLSGANVLTF,TGCGCCAGCAGCCTTCTCCCGGGACAGCTCAAACTCTCTGGGGCCAACGTCCTGACTTTC
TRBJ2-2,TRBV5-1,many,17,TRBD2,CASSSHTSGGAAGELFF,TGCGCCAGCAGCTCACATACTAGCGGGGGGGCCGCCGGGGAGCTGTTTTTT
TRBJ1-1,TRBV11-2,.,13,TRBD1,CASSLEMDRDAFF,TGTGCCAGCAGCTTAGAAATGGACAGGGATGCTTTCTTT
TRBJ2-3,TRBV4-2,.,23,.,CASSHNRGGPSPLRGLPEGSQYF,TGTGCCAGCAGCCACAACCGCGGTGGGCCAAGCCCCTTAAGGGGTCTACCCGAGGGGTCGCAGTATTTT
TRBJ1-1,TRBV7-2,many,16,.,CASSLTRQGINLEAFF,TGTGCCAGCAGCTTAACCAGGCAGGGGATAAACCTTGAAGCTTTCTTT
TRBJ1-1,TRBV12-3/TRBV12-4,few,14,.,CASTPTASNTEAFF,TGTGCCAGCACCCCGACAGCCTCGAACACTGAAGCTTTCTTT
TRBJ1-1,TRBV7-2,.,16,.,CASSSAPGFWNTEAFF,TGTGCCAGCAGCTCGGCCCCCGGGTTTTGGAACACTGAAGCTTTCTTT
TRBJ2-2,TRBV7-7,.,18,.,CASSLRTPGPTNTGELFF,TGTGCCAGCAGCCTACGTACTCCGGGACCGACGAACACCGGGGAGCTGTTTTTT